Listed below are T cell receptor beta chains from one sample, sequenced in a study of control samples from healthy donors and cancer patients. Produced via immunoSEQ multiplex PCR; TCRdb's table is partial and in-frame only. The data show roughly 59,000 clones, with 92% seen just once and around 1.7% held by the top ten. The sequencing sample was made of PBMCs. The receptor set was obtained from a man in his forties with colorectal cancer. The CDR3 runs from the conserved cysteine through the conserved F or W. D genes are given only for firm matches. Clone size is given for some rows only: seen once, a few or many times, or a class if the clone is expanded.

TRBV3-1/TRBV3-2	TRBD2	once	TRBJ2-3	CASSPSGGASWGTDTQYF	TGTGCCAGCAGCCCAAGCGGGGGGGCGAGTTGGGGCACAGATACGCAGTATTTT
TRBV2	.	.	TRBJ1-6	CASTPSNRPGPANF	TGTGCCAGCACTCCCTCCAACCGACCGGGACCCGCTAACTTT
TRBV19	.	.	TRBJ1-1	CASLAGAMNTEAFF	TGTGCCAGTTTGGCAGGGGCTATGAACACTGAAGCTTTCTTT
TRBV7-9	.	.	TRBJ1-1	CASSPTDPRETEAFF	TGTGCCAGCAGCCCGACGGACCCGCGGGAAACTGAAGCTTTCTTT
TRBV2	.	.	TRBJ1-2	CASSEATTGYGYTF	TGTGCCAGCAGTGAAGCGACAACAGGCTATGGCTACACCTTC
TRBV19	.	.	TRBJ2-5	CASTRQGGQETQYF	TGTGCCAGTACCCGCCAGGGGGGTCAAGAGACCCAGTACTTC
TRBV6-2/TRBV6-3	.	.	TRBJ1-1	CASSSNWGTEAFF	TGTGCCAGCAGTTCTAACTGGGGGACTGAAGCTTTCTTT
TRBV6-5	.	.	TRBJ1-1	CASSYSSTTEAFF	TGTGCCAGCAGTTACTCTTCCACAACTGAAGCTTTCTTT
TRBV19	TRBD1	.	TRBJ1-1	CASSMGQANTEAFF	TGTGCCAGTAGTATGGGACAGGCGAACACTGAAGCTTTCTTT
TRBV11-2	.	.	TRBJ2-7	CASSLPGTHSSYEQYF	TGTGCCAGCAGCTTACCCGGGACACACAGCTCCTACGAGCAGTACTTC
TRBV29-1	.	.	TRBJ1-2	CSVEWANGYTF	TGCAGCGTTGAATGGGCAAATGGCTACACCTTC
TRBV6-2/TRBV6-3	.	.	TRBJ1-2	CASSSKGISNYGYTF	TGTGCCAGCAGTTCAAAGGGAATCTCTAACTATGGCTACACCTTC
TRBV5-4	.	once	TRBJ1-1	CASSFHNVNTEAFF	TGTGCCAGCAGCTTTCATAACGTGAACACTGAAGCTTTCTTT
TRBV2	TRBD2	.	TRBJ2-3	CASSRLAVGADTQYF	TGTGCCAGCAGTAGACTAGCGGTTGGGGCGGATACGCAGTATTTT
TRBV25-1	.	.	TRBJ1-2	CASSGLAGLIGGYTF	TGTGCCAGCAGTGGGCTCGCCGGTCTAATAGGAGGCTACACCTTC
TRBV27	TRBD1	.	TRBJ1-1	CASSRIGGQVLEAFF	TGTGCCAGCAGCCGGATCGGGGGACAGGTGCTAGAAGCTTTCTTT
TRBV2	.	.	TRBJ1-2	CASRGDGGDYGYTF	TGTGCCAGCAGGGGGGACGGCGGAGACTATGGCTACACCTTC
TRBV4-2	.	.	TRBJ1-6	CANSQGGGSYNSPLHF	TGTGCCAACAGCCAAGGAGGAGGCTCCTATAATTCACCCCTCCACTTT
TRBV12-5	.	.	TRBJ2-1	CASGLDGRPNEQFF	TGTGCTAGTGGTTTGGACGGGCGCCCCAATGAGCAGTTCTTC
TRBV5-1	TRBD2	.	TRBJ2-3	CASSLGLASTDTQYF	TGCGCCAGCAGCTTGGGACTAGCAAGCACAGATACGCAGTATTTT
TRBV18	.	once	TRBJ1-6	CASSPLDAYNSPLHF	TGTGCCAGCTCACCGTTGGACGCATATAATTCACCCCTCCACTTT
TRBV6-1	TRBD1	.	TRBJ1-6	CASSERDRGSNSPLHF	TGTGCCAGCAGTGAGAGGGACAGGGGAAGTAATTCACCCCTCCACTTT
TRBV2	TRBD1	.	TRBJ1-1	CASEGQALQVTEAFF	TGTGCCAGCGAGGGACAGGCACTGCAGGTCACTGAAGCTTTCTTT
TRBV4-3	TRBD2	.	TRBJ2-1	CASSRRGSSGGSYNEQFF	TGCGCCAGCAGCAGACGAGGCTCTAGCGGGGGGTCCTACAATGAGCAGTTCTTC
TRBV18	.	.	TRBJ2-7	CASSPLEFYEQYF	TGTGCCAGCTCACCCTTGGAGTTCTACGAGCAGTACTTC
TRBV21-1	.	.	TRBJ1-4	CASSKGVGPTGFNEKLFF	TGTGCCAGCAGCAAAGGGGTGGGCCCGACAGGGTTTAATGAAAAACTGTTTTTT
TRBV7-2	.	.	TRBJ1-3	CASSISGNTIYF	TGTGCCAGCAGCATCTCTGGAAACACCATATATTTT
TRBV6-6	TRBD2	.	TRBJ2-5	CASSSGTSGEETQYF	TGTGCCAGCAGCTCAGGGACTAGCGGGGAAGAGACCCAGTACTTC
TRBV3-1/TRBV3-2	.	.	TRBJ2-5	CASSLLQETQYF	TGTGCCAGCAGCCTACTCCAAGAGACCCAGTACTTC
TRBV5-1	.	.	TRBJ1-2	CASSLAPADRGYTF	TGCGCCAGCAGCTTGGCTCCCGCGGACCGTGGCTACACCTTC
TRBV3-1/TRBV3-2	.	.	TRBJ1-1	CASSLYGGGSAFF	TGTGCCAGCAGCTTATATGGGGGGGGTTCAGCTTTCTTT
TRBV25-1	TRBD1	.	TRBJ1-6	CASSLGQSNSPLHF	TGTGCCAGCAGCTTGGGACAGTCAAATTCACCCCTCCACTTT
TRBV19	TRBD1	.	TRBJ1-4	CASSGGQGWINEKLFF	TGTGCCAGTAGTGGGGGACAGGGTTGGATCAATGAAAAACTGTTTTTT
TRBV7-9	TRBD2	few	TRBJ2-5	CASSLGLAGDETQYF	TGTGCCAGCAGCTTAGGACTAGCGGGGGACGAGACCCAGTACTTC
TRBV11-3	.	few	TRBJ2-5	CASSLGEETQYF	TGTGCCAGCAGCTTAGGGGAAGAGACCCAGTACTTC
TRBV6-5	.	once	TRBJ1-5	CASSLSPANQPQHF	TGTGCCAGCAGTTTGTCGCCGGCCAATCAGCCCCAGCATTTT
TRBV4-1	.	.	TRBJ1-1	CASSRGTTEAFF	TGCGCCAGCAGCCGCGGGACAACTGAAGCTTTCTTT
TRBV5-1	.	once	TRBJ2-2	CASSFDTGKTGELFF	TGCGCCAGCAGCTTTGATACAGGGAAAACCGGGGAGCTGTTTTTT
TRBV29-1	.	.	TRBJ2-7	CSVEIGNYEQYF	TGCAGCGTTGAAATAGGAAATTACGAGCAGTACTTC
TRBV5-1	.	.	TRBJ1-1	CASRDRSGVNTEAFF	TGCGCCAGCAGGGATAGGTCAGGTGTGAACACTGAAGCTTTCTTT
TRBV7-9	.	once	TRBJ2-5	CASSPQGLGYAQETQYF	TGTGCCAGCAGCCCCCAAGGCCTAGGGTACGCTCAAGAGACCCAGTACTTC
TRBV18	.	.	TRBJ2-6	CASSPTSGANVLTF	TGTGCCAGCTCACCGACCTCTGGGGCCAACGTCCTGACTTTC
TRBV6-5	TRBD1	.	TRBJ1-1	CASIRQGYWSTEAFF	TGTGCCAGCATTCGACAGGGGTATTGGAGCACTGAAGCTTTCTTT
TRBV19	TRBD1	.	TRBJ1-5	CASSRREGAGNQPQHF	TGTGCCAGTAGCCGTCGGGAGGGGGCGGGCAATCAGCCCCAGCATTTT
TRBV6-6	.	.	TRBJ2-2	CASRHNTGELFF	TGTGCCAGCAGGCATAACACCGGGGAGCTGTTTTTT
TRBV29-1	TRBD1	.	TRBJ1-1	CSGGQGVGTEAFF	TGCAGCGGTGGACAGGGTGTCGGCACTGAAGCTTTCTTT
TRBV29-1	TRBD1	once	TRBJ1-5	CSVRQGVFQPQHF	TGCAGCGTTAGACAGGGAGTATTTCAGCCCCAGCATTTT